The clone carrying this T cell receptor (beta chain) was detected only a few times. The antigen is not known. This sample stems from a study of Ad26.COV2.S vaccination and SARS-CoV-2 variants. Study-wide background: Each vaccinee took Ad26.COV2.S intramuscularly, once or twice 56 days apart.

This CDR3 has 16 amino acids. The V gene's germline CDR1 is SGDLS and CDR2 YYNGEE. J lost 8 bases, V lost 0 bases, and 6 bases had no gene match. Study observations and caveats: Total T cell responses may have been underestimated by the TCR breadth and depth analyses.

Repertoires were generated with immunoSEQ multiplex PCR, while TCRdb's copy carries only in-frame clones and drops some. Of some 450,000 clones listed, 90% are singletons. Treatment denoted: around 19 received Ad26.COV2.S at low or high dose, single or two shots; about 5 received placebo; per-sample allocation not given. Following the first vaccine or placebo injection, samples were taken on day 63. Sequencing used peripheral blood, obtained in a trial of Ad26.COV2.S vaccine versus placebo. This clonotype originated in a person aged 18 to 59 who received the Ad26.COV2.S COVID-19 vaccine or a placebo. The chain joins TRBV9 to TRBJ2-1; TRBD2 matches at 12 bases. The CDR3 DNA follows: TGTGCCAGCAGCGTAGGCGCTAGCGGGAGGGTACATGAGCAGTTCTTC. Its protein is CASSVGASGRVHEQFF. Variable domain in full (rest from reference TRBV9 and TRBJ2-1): DSGVTQTPKHLITATGQRVTLRCSPRSGDLSVYWYQQSLDQGLQFLIQYYNGEERAKGNILERFSAQQFPDLHSELNLSSLELGDSALYFCASSVGASGRVHEQFFGPGTRLTVL.